This entry lists 4 T cell receptor beta chains sequenced from one sample in a study of blood T cell repertoires in COVID-19. Profiled with immunoSEQ multiplex PCR; TCRdb holds only in-frame clones, not every one. Among about 170,000 clones listed, about 83% were seen once. Specimen: peripheral blood. Every receptor here comes from a woman older than 75 with acute or convalescent COVID-19.

The CDR3 nucleotides are TGTGCCAGCAGTTACTCGGCAGGGAACACTGAAGCTTTCTTT. Protein sequence: CASSYSAGNTEAFF. The rearrangement links TRBV6-6 to TRBJ1-1, with D hard to call. Trimming cost V 0 bases and J 1 base, with 6 bases left between them. The CDR3 is 14 amino acids. Germline loops: CDR1 MNHNY, CDR2 SVGAGI (reference sequence).

The genes are TRBV19 and TRBJ2-1, with TRBD2 identical over 8 bases. CDR1 LNHDA and CDR2 SQIVND come from the germline V gene (reference sequence). The J segment lost 0 bases and the V segment lost 3 bases, leaving 7 bases of the junction unmatched. The CDR3 runs 17 residues. The CDR3, as DNA: TGTGCCAGTAGTATTACTAGCGGAATGAGCTCCTACAATGAGCAGTTCTTC. This codes for CASSITSGMSSYNEQFF.

This clone was found once. This sequence joins TRBV19 and TRBJ2-5; tentatively, D is TRBD1 (5 bases). The ends were cut back, 3 bases at V and 5 bases at J, with 13 bases in the middle. This CDR3 is built from 14 residues. Germline values: CDR1 LNHDA, CDR2 SQIVND (reference sequence). CDR3 coding DNA: TGTGCCAGTAGTATGATGCAGGGTCGGGAGACCCAGTACTTC. It translates to CASSMMQGRETQYF.

The chain uses TRBV6-2 or TRBV6-3 and TRBJ2-5, with 15 positions matching TRBD2. V lost 4 bases and J lost 4; bases outside the gene matches: 10. CDR3 size: 18 residues. Germline V gene data show CDR1 as MNHEY and CDR2 as SVGEGT. The CDR3 DNA follows: TGTGCCAGCAGTTGGATCCGGACTAGCGGGGGGGCCAGAGAGACCCAGTACTTC. It is translated as CASSWIRTSGGARETQYF.